The rows below give T cell receptor beta chains drawn from one sample of a study of post-analysis software for immune sequencing data. MiXCR was run by TCRdb on the PCR reads, yielding one entry per CDR3 protein. The table includes about 540,000 distinct CDR3 sequences, around 34% detected once. The source material was blood. The receptors stem from a girl under 18 with multiple sclerosis. Both conserved end residues are part of each CDR3. The D gene is left open where the match is weak. Clone size, where shown, is once, few, many, or a class for clones that have expanded.

CDR3nt: TGCAGCGCAAAATCGACAGGGCTCACTGAAGCTTTCTTT
CDR3aa: CSAKSTGLTEAFF
v_gene: TRBV29-1
j_gene: TRBJ1-1
abundance: NA
d_gene: TRBD1

CDR3nt: TGCGCCAGCAGCCAACTATCCGGGGAGCTGTTTTTT
CDR3aa: CASSQLSGELFF
v_gene: TRBV4-1
j_gene: TRBJ2-2
abundance: few
d_gene: NA

CDR3nt: TGTGCCAGCAGTTACTGGAGAGGGGGCGCGTCCGGCTACACCTTC
CDR3aa: CASSYWRGGASGYTF
v_gene: TRBV6-2/TRBV6-3
j_gene: TRBJ1-2
abundance: NA
d_gene: TRBD1

CDR3nt: TGTGCCAGCAGCCAAGATCAGGGTGGAAACAGCGAAGCTTTCTTT
CDR3aa: CASSQDQGGNSEAFF
v_gene: TRBV14
j_gene: TRBJ1-1
abundance: NA
d_gene: NA

CDR3nt: TGTGCCAGCAGCTTAAACAGGGGGGGTGGCTACACCTTC
CDR3aa: CASSLNRGGGYTF
v_gene: TRBV11-2
j_gene: TRBJ1-2
abundance: few
d_gene: TRBD1

CDR3nt: TGTGCCAGCGGTTCACGACCTTTGATAAACACTGAAGCTTTCTTT
CDR3aa: CASGSRPLINTEAFF
v_gene: TRBV6-5
j_gene: TRBJ1-1
abundance: NA
d_gene: NA

CDR3nt: TGCGCCAGCAGCTCGGGACTAGCCCATTCGCCTCTCACCGGGGAGCTGTTTTTT
CDR3aa: CASSSGLAHSPLTGELFF
v_gene: TRBV5-1
j_gene: TRBJ2-2
abundance: NA
d_gene: TRBD2

CDR3nt: TGTGCCAGCGCAGGGGTGAACACTGAAGCTTTCTTT
CDR3aa: CASAGVNTEAFF
v_gene: TRBV7-3
j_gene: TRBJ1-1
abundance: NA
d_gene: NA

CDR3nt: TGCGCCAGCAGCCACGATGAATGGGCTGAAGCTTTCTTT
CDR3aa: CASSHDEWAEAFF
v_gene: TRBV4-1
j_gene: TRBJ1-1
abundance: NA
d_gene: NA

CDR3nt: TGTGCCAGCAGCCAAGATTGGGGGGACAGGACGTACGAGCAGTACTTC
CDR3aa: CASSQDWGDRTYEQYF
v_gene: TRBV4-2
j_gene: TRBJ2-7
abundance: few
d_gene: TRBD1

CDR3nt: TGTGCCAGCAGTGAAATTGGCGGGGGGCCAGAGACCCAGTTCTTC
CDR3aa: CASSEIGGGPETQFF
v_gene: TRBV2
j_gene: TRBJ2-1
abundance: NA
d_gene: TRBD2

CDR3nt: TGTGCCAGCAGATACACTACCCTCGGCTCCTACGAGCAGTACTTC
CDR3aa: CASRYTTLGSYEQYF
v_gene: TRBV11-2
j_gene: TRBJ2-7
abundance: few
d_gene: NA

CDR3nt: TGCGCCAGCAGCCACGCGGACAGGGATGAGCAGTACTTC
CDR3aa: CASSHADRDEQYF
v_gene: TRBV4-1
j_gene: TRBJ2-7
abundance: many
d_gene: TRBD1

CDR3nt: TGTGCCAGCAGTTTGGTTGCGACAGGGAGCGAGCAGTACTTC
CDR3aa: CASSLVATGSEQYF
v_gene: TRBV28
j_gene: TRBJ2-7
abundance: NA
d_gene: TRBD1

CDR3nt: TGTGCCAGCAGTGAAGCGCCTCAGGGCGGGGGGGCATCGTACGAGCAGTACTTC
CDR3aa: CASSEAPQGGGASYEQYF
v_gene: TRBV6-1
j_gene: TRBJ2-7
abundance: NA
d_gene: TRBD2

CDR3nt: TGTGCCAGCAGTTTAAAGGGCGCGGGGAATTCACCCCTCCACTTT
CDR3aa: CASSLKGAGNSPLHF
v_gene: TRBV12-3/TRBV12-4
j_gene: TRBJ1-6
abundance: few
d_gene: NA

CDR3nt: TGTGCCAGCAGCGTGGCACAACACACAGATACGCAGTATTTT
CDR3aa: CASSVAQHTDTQYF
v_gene: TRBV9
j_gene: TRBJ2-3
abundance: few
d_gene: NA

CDR3nt: TGCGCCAGCAGCGGGACTACCCGCACAGATACGCAGTATTTT
CDR3aa: CASSGTTRTDTQYF
v_gene: TRBV5-1
j_gene: TRBJ2-3
abundance: once
d_gene: TRBD2

CDR3nt: TGCAGTGCTCTCACTACAGAAGAAGCTTTCTTT
CDR3aa: CSALTTEEAFF
v_gene: TRBV20-1
j_gene: TRBJ1-1
abundance: once
d_gene: NA

CDR3nt: TGCAGTGCTAGAGATACCAGCTCCTATGGCTACACCTTC
CDR3aa: CSARDTSSYGYTF
v_gene: TRBV20-1
j_gene: TRBJ1-2
abundance: NA
d_gene: NA

CDR3nt: TGTGCCAGTTTTAAGAGTTCACGCCCTTTGACCGGGGAGCTGTTTTTT
CDR3aa: CASFKSSRPLTGELFF
v_gene: TRBV19
j_gene: TRBJ2-2
abundance: NA
d_gene: NA

CDR3nt: TGTGCCAGCAGCTTTTTCGGGACCGGTGAGGGCTACACCTTC
CDR3aa: CASSFFGTGEGYTF
v_gene: TRBV7-9
j_gene: TRBJ1-2
abundance: few
d_gene: NA

CDR3nt: TGTGCCAGCAGCTTAGCTTCAGGTGTTAACTATGGCTACACCTTC
CDR3aa: CASSLASGVNYGYTF
v_gene: TRBV7-9
j_gene: TRBJ1-2
abundance: NA
d_gene: NA

CDR3nt: TGCAGCGTTGCCGGGTCCCCCTACGAGCAGTACTTC
CDR3aa: CSVAGSPYEQYF
v_gene: TRBV29-1
j_gene: TRBJ2-7
abundance: few
d_gene: NA

CDR3nt: TGCAGTGCTAGATCGCAGGGCGGAATATACAATGAGCAGTTCTTC
CDR3aa: CSARSQGGIYNEQFF
v_gene: TRBV20-1
j_gene: TRBJ2-1
abundance: once
d_gene: NA

CDR3nt: TGTGCCAGCAGCCCAAGATTAGCAGCGGGGGAGACCCAGTACTTC
CDR3aa: CASSPRLAAGETQYF
v_gene: TRBV14
j_gene: TRBJ2-5
abundance: NA
d_gene: TRBD2

CDR3nt: TGTGCCAGCAGCTTTGGGTTTGTGGACAGTAACAATGAGCAGTACTTC
CDR3aa: CASSFGFVDSNNEQYF
v_gene: TRBV7-8
j_gene: TRBJ2-7
abundance: once
d_gene: NA

CDR3nt: TGTGCCAGCAGGGGTAGGGATGGCTACACCTTC
CDR3aa: CASRGRDGYTF
v_gene: TRBV14
j_gene: TRBJ1-2
abundance: NA
d_gene: NA

CDR3nt: TGCAGTGCCAGCAAGCCGGGGGCGGACAATGAGCAGTTCTTC
CDR3aa: CSASKPGADNEQFF
v_gene: TRBV20-1
j_gene: TRBJ2-1
abundance: few
d_gene: NA

CDR3nt: TGCGCCAGCACTCTGGGGTGGGGAACTGAAGCTTTCTTT
CDR3aa: CASTLGWGTEAFF
v_gene: TRBV5-1
j_gene: TRBJ1-1
abundance: NA
d_gene: NA

CDR3nt: TGTGCCAGCAGTGAGGTTCAGGTACCTTCCTACGAGCAGTACTTC
CDR3aa: CASSEVQVPSYEQYF
v_gene: TRBV2
j_gene: TRBJ2-7
abundance: few
d_gene: NA

CDR3nt: TGTGCCAGCAGCTTGAGACTAGCGGGTGAAGAGACCCAGTACTTC
CDR3aa: CASSLRLAGEETQYF
v_gene: TRBV5-4
j_gene: TRBJ2-5
abundance: once
d_gene: TRBD2

CDR3nt: TGTGCCAGCAGCATCGAGCAGTTCTTC
CDR3aa: CASSIEQFF
v_gene: TRBV7-2
j_gene: TRBJ2-1
abundance: few
d_gene: NA

CDR3nt: TGTGCCAGCAGCGTTGACACAACGGGCAGGGACTATGGCTACACCTTC
CDR3aa: CASSVDTTGRDYGYTF
v_gene: TRBV5-6
j_gene: TRBJ1-2
abundance: NA
d_gene: NA

CDR3nt: TGCGCCAGCAGCCTGGGACTAGCGGGGGACAGGAAGTTCTTC
CDR3aa: CASSLGLAGDRKFF
v_gene: TRBV5-1
j_gene: TRBJ2-1
abundance: few
d_gene: TRBD2

CDR3nt: TGCGCCAGCAGCTTGGAGTACCAAGAGACCCAGTACTTC
CDR3aa: CASSLEYQETQYF
v_gene: TRBV5-1
j_gene: TRBJ2-5
abundance: NA
d_gene: NA

CDR3nt: TGTGCCAGCAGCCAGGACAGGGGAGAGGTATATGGCTACACCTTC
CDR3aa: CASSQDRGEVYGYTF
v_gene: TRBV5-5
j_gene: TRBJ1-2
abundance: few
d_gene: TRBD1

CDR3nt: TGTGCCAGCAGCTCTCCCCGACAGGGTCAAGAGACCCAGTACTTC
CDR3aa: CASSSPRQGQETQYF
v_gene: TRBV21-1
j_gene: TRBJ2-5
abundance: few
d_gene: NA

CDR3nt: TGCGCCAGCAGCGGAATCCGGGACAGGGGCTATGGCTACACCTTC
CDR3aa: CASSGIRDRGYGYTF
v_gene: TRBV4-1
j_gene: TRBJ1-2
abundance: few
d_gene: TRBD1

CDR3nt: TGCAGCGCAAAACCCGGGTTTCGGGGCGCTGAAGCTTTCTTT
CDR3aa: CSAKPGFRGAEAFF
v_gene: TRBV29-1
j_gene: TRBJ1-1
abundance: NA
d_gene: NA

CDR3nt: TGCGCCGGCAGTGAGTCGGGGGGAGATACGCAGTATTTT
CDR3aa: CAGSESGGDTQYF
v_gene: TRBV10-1
j_gene: TRBJ2-3
abundance: few
d_gene: TRBD2

CDR3nt: TGTGCCAGCTCACCACCGGCGACAGGGATTTACAATGAGCAGTTCTTC
CDR3aa: CASSPPATGIYNEQFF
v_gene: TRBV18
j_gene: TRBJ2-1
abundance: once
d_gene: TRBD1